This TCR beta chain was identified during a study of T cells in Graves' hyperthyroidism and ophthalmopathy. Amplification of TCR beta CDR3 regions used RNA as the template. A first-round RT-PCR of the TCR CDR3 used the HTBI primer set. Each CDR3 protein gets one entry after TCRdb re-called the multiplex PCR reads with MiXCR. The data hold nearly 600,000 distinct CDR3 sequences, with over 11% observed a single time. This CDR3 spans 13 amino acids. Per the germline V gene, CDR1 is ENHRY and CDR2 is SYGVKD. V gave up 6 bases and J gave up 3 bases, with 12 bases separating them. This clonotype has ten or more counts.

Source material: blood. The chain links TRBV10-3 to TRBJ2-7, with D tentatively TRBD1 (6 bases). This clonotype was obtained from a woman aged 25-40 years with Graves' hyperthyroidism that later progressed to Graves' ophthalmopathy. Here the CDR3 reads CAIRQGNLYEQYF. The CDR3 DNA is TGTGCCATCAGACAGGGAAACCTCTACGAGCAGTACTTC.